The clone carrying this T cell receptor (beta chain) was observed once. CDR3 length: 13 residues. V gave up 5 bases and J gave up 6 bases, with 14 bases separating them. Germline V gene lookup returns CDR1 MNHEY and CDR2 SMNVEV (reference sequence). Naive CD8 cells were CD45RO-negative, positively selected for CCR7, excluding terminally differentiated effector memory CD45RA+ cells. This specimen belongs to a study of shared clonotypes between healthy human individuals. This table comes from immunoSEQ multiplex PCR, and its TCRdb copy is limited to in-frame clones, with some not included. The profile shows approximately 1.9 million clones, around 93% of them singletons.

The material sequenced was naive CD8+ T cells from PBMCs. The chain is built from TRBV27 and TRBJ2-7, with D possibly matching TRBD2 (7 bases). The TCR was taken from a man between 18 and 29 years old in good health. Some clones in this sample may be carry-over from other donors' samples. The CDR3: CASSPQGRVEQYF. In DNA, the CDR3 is TGTGCCAGCAGTCCCCAGGGGAGGGTCGAGCAGTACTTC.